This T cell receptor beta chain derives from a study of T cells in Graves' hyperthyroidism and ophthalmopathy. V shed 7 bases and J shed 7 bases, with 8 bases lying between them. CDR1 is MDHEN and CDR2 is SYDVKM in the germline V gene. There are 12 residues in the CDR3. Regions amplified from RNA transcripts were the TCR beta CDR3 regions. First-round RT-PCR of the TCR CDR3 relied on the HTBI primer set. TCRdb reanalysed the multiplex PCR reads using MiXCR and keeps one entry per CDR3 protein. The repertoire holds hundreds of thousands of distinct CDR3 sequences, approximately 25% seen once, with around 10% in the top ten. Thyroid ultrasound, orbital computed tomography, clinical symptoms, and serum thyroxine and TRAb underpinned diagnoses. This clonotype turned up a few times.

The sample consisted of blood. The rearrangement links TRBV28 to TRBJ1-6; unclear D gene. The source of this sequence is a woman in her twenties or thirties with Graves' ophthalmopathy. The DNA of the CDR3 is TGTGCCAGCACCCCCGGGAATTCACCCCTCCACTTT. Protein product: CASTPGNSPLHF.